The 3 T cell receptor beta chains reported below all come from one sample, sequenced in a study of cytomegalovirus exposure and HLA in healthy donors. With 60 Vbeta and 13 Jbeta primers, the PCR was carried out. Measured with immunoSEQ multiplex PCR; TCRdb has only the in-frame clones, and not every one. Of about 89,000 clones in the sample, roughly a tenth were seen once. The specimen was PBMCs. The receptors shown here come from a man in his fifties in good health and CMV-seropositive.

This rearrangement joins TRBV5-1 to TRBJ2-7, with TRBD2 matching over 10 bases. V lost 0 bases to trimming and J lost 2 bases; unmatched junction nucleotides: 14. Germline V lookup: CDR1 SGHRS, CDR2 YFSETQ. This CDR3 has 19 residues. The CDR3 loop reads CASSLVASSASGSPYEQYF. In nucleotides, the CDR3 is TGCGCCAGCAGCTTGGTGGCATCCTCCGCTAGCGGGAGCCCCTACGAGCAGTACTTC.

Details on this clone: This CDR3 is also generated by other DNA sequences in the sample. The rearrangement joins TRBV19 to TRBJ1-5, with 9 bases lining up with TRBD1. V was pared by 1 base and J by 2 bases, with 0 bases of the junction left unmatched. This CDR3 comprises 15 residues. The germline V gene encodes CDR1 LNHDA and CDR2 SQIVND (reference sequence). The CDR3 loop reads CASSIGTGGNQPQHF. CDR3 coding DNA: TGTGCCAGTAGTATAGGGACAGGGGGCAATCAGCCCCAGCATTTT.

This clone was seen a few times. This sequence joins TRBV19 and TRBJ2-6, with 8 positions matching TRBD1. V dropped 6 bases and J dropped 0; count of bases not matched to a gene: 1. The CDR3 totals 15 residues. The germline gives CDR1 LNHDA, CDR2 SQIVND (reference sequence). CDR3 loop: CASSTGGSGANVLTF. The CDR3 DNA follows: TGTGCCAGTAGCACAGGGGGCTCTGGGGCCAACGTCCTGACTTTC. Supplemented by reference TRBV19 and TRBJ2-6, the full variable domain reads DGGITQSPKYLFRKEGQNVTLSCEQNLNHDAMYWYRQDPGQGLRLIYYSQIVNDFQKGDIAEGYSVSREKKESFPLTVTSAQKNPTAFYLCASSTGGSGANVLTFGAGSRLTVL.